This TCR beta chain derives from a study of T cell responses to AZD1222 COVID-19 vaccine. Some clones are missing from TCRdb's copy, which holds only in-frame ones; the method was immunoSEQ multiplex PCR. The table records about 82,000 clones, 70% to 90% of them present only once. Findings of the study overall: Among spike-specific TCRs, nearly half reportedly target unmutated variant regions.

Remarks on this clone: Its specificity is not known.

The receptor's source is an adult who received the AZD1222 COVID-19 vaccine. The material was peripheral blood, obtained 28 days after the second AZD1222 dose.

In DNA, the CDR3 is TGTGCCAGCAGCCTTAACCCGGACGTGGGGAACACTGAAGCTTTCTTT. This codes for CASSLNPDVGNTEAFF. The chain carries TRBV27 and TRBJ1-1; D ambiguous. V was shortened by 6 bases and J by 1 base, with 18 bases between the two germline ends. The germline CDR1 and CDR2 sequences are MNHEY and SMNVEV (reference sequence). The CDR3 runs to 16 residues.